Listed below are T cell receptor beta chains from one sample, sequenced in a study of T cell responses to AZD1222 COVID-19 vaccine. Clones were read by immunoSEQ multiplex PCR, and TCRdb kept only the in-frame ones, dropping some. The sample holds some 79,000 clones, about three quarters seen once. The source material was peripheral blood, sampled 28 days after the second AZD1222 dose. These TCRs come from an adult who received the AZD1222 COVID-19 vaccine. CDR3s include the opening cysteine and the closing phenylalanine or tryptophan. D genes are given only for firm matches. Clone size, where shown, is once, few, many, or a class for clones that have expanded.

v_call	d_call	j_call	clone_size	cdr3_nt	cdr3_aa
TRBV28	.	TRBJ2-1	.	TGTGCCAGCAACCCGGGCCTACAAATGAGCTCCTACAATGAGCAGTTCTTC	CASNPGLQMSSYNEQFF
TRBV4-3	.	TRBJ2-1	few	TGCGCCAGCAGCCAAGATGGGAACAGATACAATGAGCAGTTCTTC	CASSQDGNRYNEQFF
TRBV6-5	.	TRBJ1-1	.	TGTGCCAGCAGTCCGACCGGGAACACTGAAGCTTTCTTT	CASSPTGNTEAFF
TRBV7-6	.	TRBJ2-1	.	TGTGCCAGCAGCTTATTGGGCCCCGGACCCAATGAGCAGTTCTTC	CASSLLGPGPNEQFF
TRBV5-5	TRBD1	TRBJ2-1	.	TGTGCCAGCAGCTTTCCCGGGACAGGGGACAATGAGCAGTTCTTC	CASSFPGTGDNEQFF
TRBV9	.	TRBJ2-6	.	TGTGCCAGCAGCGTAGGGGCAGGAAGAGGGGCCAACGTCCTGACTTTC	CASSVGAGRGANVLTF
TRBV3-1/TRBV3-2	TRBD2	TRBJ2-7	.	TGTGCCAGCAGCCTCCGACTAGCGGTCTCCTACGAGCAGTACTTC	CASSLRLAVSYEQYF
TRBV6-4	.	TRBJ2-6	few	TGTGCCAGCCCCCGCAGGGGAGGATCTGGGGCCAACGTCCTGACTTTC	CASPRRGGSGANVLTF
TRBV2	.	TRBJ2-7	.	TGTGCCAGCAGTACCCGGGAAGCCGGGGAGCAGTACTTC	CASSTREAGEQYF
TRBV28	TRBD2	TRBJ2-1	.	TGTGCCAGCAGTTTACAACTAGCGGGGCTCGACAATGAGCAGTTCTTC	CASSLQLAGLDNEQFF
TRBV11-2	TRBD2	TRBJ2-1	.	TGTGCCAGCAGCTTAGAAGTTAGCGGGAGCCATGAGCAGTTCTTC	CASSLEVSGSHEQFF
TRBV11-2	.	TRBJ2-7	.	TGTGCCAGCAGCGCAGAGGACTACGAGCAGTACTTC	CASSAEDYEQYF
TRBV6-6	.	TRBJ1-4	few	TGTGCCAGCAGCCCCGACGGGCGGCCCACGTTTTTT	CASSPDGRPTFF
TRBV27	.	TRBJ2-1	.	TGTGCCAGCAGTTTATCGGGGGGCAATGAGCAGTTCTTC	CASSLSGGNEQFF
TRBV30	.	TRBJ2-3	few	TGTGCCTGGGGGGGTGCCTGGTTCACAGATACGCAGTATTTT	CAWGGAWFTDTQYF
TRBV7-9	.	TRBJ2-2	.	TGTGCCAGCCGGGAGGGACAGGTGTCGGCAGGGGAGCTGTTTTTT	CASREGQVSAGELFF
TRBV5-5	TRBD1	TRBJ1-6	.	TGTGCCAGCAGCTTCAAACAGGGGCAAGGCCAGGGGAAACCCCTCCACTTT	CASSFKQGQGQGKPLHF
TRBV7-8	TRBD2	TRBJ2-1	.	TGTGCCAGCAGCTCTAGCGGGATGGGCTCCTACAATGAGCAGTTCTTC	CASSSSGMGSYNEQFF
TRBV2	.	TRBJ2-2	.	TGTGCCAGCAGTGATACGGGAGTAAACACCGGGGAGCTGTTTTTT	CASSDTGVNTGELFF
TRBV21-1	.	TRBJ2-5	few	TGTGCCAGCAGCAAGCCAGGACCCAGGGTCGGGGGAGAGACCCAGTACTTC	CASSKPGPRVGGETQYF
TRBV19	.	TRBJ2-2	once	TGTGCCAGTAGTATGGGGGATGGCTGGCCCGGGGAGCTGTTTTTT	CASSMGDGWPGELFF
TRBV5-4	TRBD1	TRBJ1-4	.	TGTGCCAGCAGCCCTTTTCCCCCAGGGGGCCTTGAAAAACTGTTTTTT	CASSPFPPGGLEKLFF
TRBV28	.	TRBJ2-3	few	TGTGCCAGCAGTGGTCAGGGGACAGATACGCAGTATTTT	CASSGQGTDTQYF
TRBV11-3	.	TRBJ2-7	.	TGTGCCAGCAGCTTAGATCTTCCCCCGAAGTACACCCACGAGCAGTACTTC	CASSLDLPPKYTHEQYF
TRBV9	.	TRBJ1-5	.	TGTGCCAGCAGCCCCGGACAGATAGACAATCAGCCCCAGCATTTT	CASSPGQIDNQPQHF
TRBV7-9	.	TRBJ2-7	.	TGTGCCAGCAGCTTAGGACTAGGAGTTGGCGAGCAGTACTTC	CASSLGLGVGEQYF
TRBV18	TRBD1	TRBJ2-5	.	TGTGCCAGCTCACCGTCGACAGGGCAACAAGAGACCCAGTACTTC	CASSPSTGQQETQYF